The 7 T cell receptor beta chains given below trace back to one sample, sequenced in a study of T cell responses to AZD1222 COVID-19 vaccine. Libraries were prepared by immunoSEQ multiplex PCR; TCRdb keeps only in-frame clonotypes and omits some of them. This table has more than 100,000 clones, 88% appearing once. The source was peripheral blood, collected on day 0 of AZD1222 vaccination. These receptors all stem from an adult in good health.

The CDR3 DNA sequence: TGCAGTGTCAACAGAGGACAGGGTAGTTCCTACGAGCAGTACTTC. As protein: CSVNRGQGSSYEQYF. This chain connects TRBV29-1 to TRBJ2-7, with 8 positions matching TRBD1. The CDR3 totals 15 residues. Germline V gene sequence: CDR1 SQVTM, CDR2 ANQGSEA.

The rearrangement uses TRBV24-1 and TRBJ2-7; perhaps TRBD1 as D (6 bases). Trimming took 4 bases from V and 1 from J, leaving 10 bases between them. Germline V gives CDR1 KGHDR, CDR2 SFDVKD. This CDR3 comprises 14 residues. CDR3 in amino acids: CATSDGTLSYEQYF. In nucleotides, the CDR3 is TGTGCCACCAGTGACGGGACACTATCCTACGAGCAGTACTTC.

This chain connects TRBV5-4 to TRBJ2-2; possibly TRBD2 for D (6 bases). V dropped 4 bases and J dropped 6 bases, with 13 bases sitting between them. Germline CDR1 SGHNT, CDR2 YYREEE (reference sequence). The length of the CDR3 is 14 residues. CDR3 sequence (DNA): TGTGCCAGCAGCACTTCTAGCGAACCCGGGGAGCTGTTTTTT. Translation gives CASSTSSEPGELFF.

V gene TRBV6-5 combines with J gene TRBJ2-4; TRBD1 matches 7 bases. CDR1 MNHEY and CDR2 SVGAGI come from the germline V gene. This CDR3 is built from 15 residues. With 0 bases clipped from V and 1 base from J, the junction kept 0 bases outside the gene matches. CDR3 sequence reads: CASSYSTGAKNIQYF. CDR3 sequence (DNA): TGTGCCAGCAGTTACTCGACAGGGGCCAAAAACATTCAGTACTTC.

The V gene is TRBV25-1, the J gene TRBJ1-4; possible D gene TRBD1, 5 bases. CDR3 length: 15 residues. The germline CDR1 and CDR2 sequences are MGHDK and SYGVNS. With 4 bases removed from V and 0 bases from J, the gap between germline ends came to 9 bases. The CDR3 sequence: CASSARQTTNEKLFF. CDR3 in DNA: TGTGCCAGCAGTGCTAGACAGACAACTAATGAAAAACTGTTTTTT.

The CDR3 bases are TGTGCCAGCAGTCCTCTAGCGGGAGGGCCATCCAATGAGCAGTTCTTC. Amino acids: CASSPLAGGPSNEQFF. The chain recombines TRBV25-1 with TRBJ2-1; 12 bases line up with TRBD2. V trimming: 5 bases; J trimming: 6 bases; junction bases outside the gene matches: 8. The length of the CDR3 is 16 residues. Germline-derived CDR1 and CDR2 are MGHDK and SYGVNS.

The chain recombines TRBV18 with TRBJ1-5, with TRBD1 identical over 8 bases. With V trimmed by 3 bases and J by 4 bases, 5 bases remained unmatched. The length of the CDR3 is 15 residues. Germline lookup yields CDR1 KGHSH and CDR2 LQKENI. Here the CDR3 DNA reads TGTGCCAGCTCACCTACGGGACAGGAGAATCAGCCCCAGCATTTT. Translation: CASSPTGQENQPQHF.